A single sample is the source of the 27 T cell receptor beta chains below, sequenced in a study of vaccination and CD4 T cells after COVID-19. The Oncomine TCR Beta short-read assay was what sequenced the DNA obtained from cultured CD4+ T cells. TCRdb used MiXCR to reprocess the PCR reads, holding one entry per CDR3 protein. The sample lists about 18,000 distinct CDR3 sequences; about 32% were seen once. Antigen specificity for these receptors is unknown. Treatment given: roughly 11-day PBMC culture with coronavirus spike peptide pools or control peptides (ViraFEST assay). The sample consisted of cultured CD4+ T cells from blood. All receptors derive from a human donor with COVID-19.

A few counts support this clonotype. The chain carries TRBV2 and TRBJ2-2; perhaps D is TRBD1 or TRBD2 (5 bases each). Germline V gene sequence: CDR1 SNHLY, CDR2 FYNNEI. The CDR3 runs to 16 residues. Trimming pared 3 bases from V and 0 bases from J, leaving 11 bases between. CDR3 residues: CASSEGRGPNTGELFF. CDR3 nucleotide sequence: TGTGCCAGCAGTGAGGGAAGGGGACCGAACACCGGGGAGCTGTTTTTT.

V and J are TRBV11-2 and TRBJ1-3; D not certain. The CDR3 runs to 16 residues. Germline CDR1 and CDR2: SGHAT and FQNNGV. The V gene lost 4 bases and the J gene lost 0 bases, with 13 bases spanning the gap. CDR3 DNA: TGTGCCAGCAGCTCAAGGACTGCGACCTCTGGAAACACCATATATTTT. Its translation: CASSSRTATSGNTIYF.

The chain combines TRBV5-1 with TRBJ2-5; TRBD2 aligns across 7 bases. Looked up from germline, CDR1 is SGHRS and CDR2 is YFSETQ. V trimming: 4 bases; J trimming: 3 bases; junction bases outside the gene matches: 6. The CDR3 totals 14 residues. CDR3 DNA: TGCGCCAGCAGCCCGCGGACTAGTGAAGAGACCCAGTACTTC. This translates into CASSPRTSEETQYF.

The V call is TRBV18, the J call TRBJ1-2, with unresolved D. V was clipped by 0 bases and J by 0 bases, with 11 bases between them. The length of the CDR3 is 16 residues. Germline V CDR1 and CDR2: KGHSH, LQKENI. The CDR3 here is CASSPPPTLTNYGYTF. CDR3 nucleotides: TGTGCCAGCTCACCACCCCCGACTCTCACTAACTATGGCTACACCTTC.

The chain links TRBV7-2 to TRBJ1-1; D unresolved. Germline values: CDR1 SGHTA, CDR2 FQGNSA. V was shortened by 1 base and J by 5 bases, with 14 bases between the two germline ends. The CDR3 contains 15 residues. The CDR3 DNA follows: TGTGCCAGCAGCTTAGAATTTGGGGTTTGGACTGAAGCTTTCTTT. Translated, it gives CASSLEFGVWTEAFF.

V gene TRBV19 combines with J gene TRBJ1-2, with TRBD1 matching 7 bases. The CDR3 spans 15 residues. J lost 4 bases, V lost 7 bases, and 12 bases had no gene match. Germline-derived CDR1 and CDR2 are LNHDA and SQIVND (reference sequence). CDR3 sequence reads: CASKPASGGVYGYTF. In DNA, the CDR3 is TGTGCCAGTAAACCTGCGTCAGGGGGGGTCTATGGCTACACCTTC. Based on the CDR3 plus reference TRBV19 and TRBJ1-2, the full variable domain is DGGITQSPKYLFRKEGQNVTLSCEQNLNHDAMYWYRQDPGQGLRLIYYSQIVNDFQKGDIAEGYSVSREKKESFPLTVTSAQKNPTAFYLCASKPASGGVYGYTFGSGTRLTVV.

This sequence joins TRBV7-2 and TRBJ1-2; D gene ambiguous. The CDR3 covers 13 residues. Germline CDR1 is SGHTA and CDR2 is FQGNSA. The germline V and J ends were trimmed by 3 bases and 1 base, with 6 bases remaining between them. CDR3 loop: CASSFGLNYGYTF. The CDR3 DNA follows: TGTGCCAGCAGCTTCGGCCTTAACTATGGCTACACCTTC. Full variable domain (rest looked up from reference TRBV7-2 and TRBJ1-2): GAGVSQSPSNKVTEKGKDVELRCDPISGHTALYWYRQSLGQGLEFLIYFQGNSAPDKSGLPSDRFSAERTGGSVSTLTIQRTQQEDSAVYLCASSFGLNYGYTFGSGTRLTVV.

The V call is TRBV6-2 or TRBV6-3, the J call TRBJ2-3, with 13 bases aligning to TRBD2. Germline V lookup: CDR1 MNHEY, CDR2 SVGEGT. V lost 8 bases, J lost 3 bases, and 8 bases stayed unmatched. The CDR3 runs 16 residues. The CDR3 reads CASDIPGLAGTDTQYF. The CDR3 DNA reads TGTGCCAGCGACATACCGGGACTAGCGGGAACAGATACGCAGTATTTT.

The V call is TRBV19, the J call TRBJ1-3, with D perhaps matching TRBD1 (5 bases). The CDR3 has 16 residues. The germline CDR1 and CDR2 sequences are LNHDA and SQIVND (reference sequence). Trimming took 9 bases from V and 4 from J, leaving 22 bases between them. CDR3 in amino acids: CASFPGRTGRGNTIYF. For the CDR3, the DNA is TGTGCCAGCTTCCCCGGACGGACGGGACGGGGAAACACCATATATTTT. Full variable domain (rest looked up from reference TRBV19 and TRBJ1-3): DGGITQSPKYLFRKEGQNVTLSCEQNLNHDAMYWYRQDPGQGLRLIYYSQIVNDFQKGDIAEGYSVSREKKESFPLTVTSAQKNPTAFYLCASFPGRTGRGNTIYFGEGSWLTVV.

This clonotype was detected a few times. CDR3 DNA sequence: TGTGCCACCGTCGGGTGGGGGTCTCGGAATGAGCAGTTCTTC. Translating it yields CATVGWGSRNEQFF. J is TRBJ2-1 and V is TRBV6-1; D is tentatively TRBD1 or TRBD2 (5 bases each). CDR3 length: 14 residues. CDR1 is MNHNS, CDR2 SASEGT, per germline. V was shortened by 10 bases and J by 7 bases, with 20 bases between the two germline ends.

This chain connects TRBV24-1 to TRBJ2-7; TRBD1 matches 10 bases. The V gene's germline CDR1 is KGHDR and CDR2 SFDVKD. The junction had 3 bases not matched to a gene; V was cut back by 3 bases and J by 5 bases. The CDR3 loop spans 14 amino acids. Written as DNA, the CDR3 is TGTGCCACCAGTGATGCCGGGACAGGGGACGAGCAGTACTTC. Residues: CATSDAGTGDEQYF.

This clonotype occurred a few times. The DNA of the CDR3 is TGTGCCAGCAGTGAGCTTGGACAGTTAAACCAAGAGACCCAGTACTTC. It encodes CASSELGQLNQETQYF. This rearrangement joins TRBV2 to TRBJ2-5, with D possibly matching TRBD1 (6 bases). This CDR3 is built from 16 residues. In germline, CDR1 is SNHLY, CDR2 FYNNEI. The V end lost 3 bases, the J end lost 0 bases, and 14 bases lay between the germline ends.

V usage is TRBV28 and J usage is TRBJ2-3; 7 bases map to TRBD2. Per the germline V gene, CDR1 is MDHEN and CDR2 is SYDVKM. The V and J ends lost 6 bases and 2 bases, in that order; junction bases with no gene match: 8. The CDR3 totals 15 residues. CDR3 sequence reads: CASRASGQVTDTQYF. The CDR3 nucleotides read TGTGCCAGCAGGGCTAGCGGACAAGTCACAGATACGCAGTATTTT.

The chain carries TRBV5-1 and TRBJ2-7, with D possibly TRBD2 on 5 matching bases. CDR1 SGHRS and CDR2 YFSETQ come from the germline V gene. V lost 1 base and J 2 bases, leaving 7 bases between the germline ends. The CDR3 sequence is 13 residues long. The CDR3 region is CASSLRETYEQYF. In nucleotides, the CDR3 is TGCGCCAGCAGCTTGCGGGAAACCTACGAGCAGTACTTC.

The chain links TRBV7-9 to TRBJ2-3; 7 positions match TRBD2. Germline V gives CDR1 SEHNR, CDR2 FQNEAQ (reference sequence). Trimming cost V 5 bases and J 0 bases; bases outside gene matches: 5. This CDR3 comprises 15 residues. This chain's CDR3 is CASSPRGVSTDTQYF. The CDR3 DNA is TGTGCCAGCAGCCCCCGGGGGGTGAGCACAGATACGCAGTATTTT. The full variable domain, in which reference TRBV7-9 and TRBJ2-3 provide the parts outside the CDR3, is DTGVSQNPRHKITKRGQNVTFRCDPISEHNRLYWYRQTLGQGPEFLTYFQNEAQLEKSRLLSDRFSAERPKGSFSTLEIQRTEQGDSAMYLCASSPRGVSTDTQYFGPGTRLTVL.

V is TRBV11-3 and J is TRBJ2-4; D might be TRBD2 (6 bases). CDR1 SGHNT and CDR2 YENEEA come from the germline V gene. Trimming removed 1 base at V and 0 bases at J, with 10 bases between. The CDR3 has 16 amino acids. In DNA form, the CDR3 reads TGTGCCAGCAGCTTAGGAAGGGGACTAGCCAAAAACATTCAGTACTTC. Translation gives CASSLGRGLAKNIQYF.

This clonotype has a handful of counts. The chain joins TRBV6-1 to TRBJ1-1; TRBD1 is a possible D gene (5 bases). Germline-derived CDR1 and CDR2 are MNHNS and SASEGT. The CDR3 runs 12 residues. V was trimmed by 6 bases and J by 4 bases, leaving 9 bases between them. This CDR3 reads CASRGVGTEAFF. In DNA, the CDR3 is TGTGCCAGCAGGGGGGTCGGCACTGAAGCTTTCTTT.

The V and J genes are TRBV7-9 and TRBJ1-5; no reliable D call. The CDR3 loop spans 13 amino acids. Germline V gene data show CDR1 as SEHNR and CDR2 as FQNEAQ (reference sequence). Trimming cost V 5 bases and J 1 base, with 6 bases left between them. CDR3 coding DNA: TGTGCCAGCAGCGGGTCCAGCAATCAGCCCCAGCATTTT. As protein: CASSGSSNQPQHF.

The chain joins TRBV11-3 to TRBJ2-1, with 10 bases lining up with TRBD2. CDR3 length equals 16 residues. Per the germline V gene, CDR1 is SGHNT and CDR2 is YENEEA. V gave up 3 bases and J gave up 6 bases; unmatched junction bases: 8. CDR3 in DNA: TGTGCCAGCAGCTTGGCGGGGGGACTAGCGATCAATGAGCAGTTCTTC. Amino acid sequence: CASSLAGGLAINEQFF.

V usage is TRBV5-1 and J usage is TRBJ2-3; D remains ambiguous. Germline values: CDR1 SGHRS, CDR2 YFSETQ. This CDR3 spans 13 amino acids. The germline V and J ends were trimmed by 0 bases and 3 bases, with 5 bases remaining between them. As DNA, the CDR3 is TGCGCCAGCAGCTTGGGGGCGACAGATACGCAGTATTTT. Translated, it gives CASSLGATDTQYF. The full variable domain, rest sourced from reference TRBV5-1 and TRBJ2-3, is KAGVTQTPRYLIKTRGQQVTLSCSPISGHRSVSWYQQTPGQGLQFLFEYFSETQRNKGNFPGRFSGRQFSNSRSEMNVSTLELGDSALYLCASSLGATDTQYFGPGTRLTVL.

This clonotype has only a few counts. V is TRBV29-1 and J is TRBJ1-3, with D perhaps TRBD1 (6 bases). This CDR3 spans 15 amino acids. CDR1 SQVTM and CDR2 ANQGSEA come from the germline V gene. V was clipped by 6 bases and J by 3 bases, with 18 bases between them. The chain's CDR3 is CSVGRDRTDGNTIYF. CDR3 nucleotide sequence: TGCAGCGTCGGCCGAGACAGGACGGATGGAAACACCATATATTTT.

The V call is TRBV28, the J call TRBJ2-6; D is perhaps TRBD1 (6 bases). V gave up 7 bases and J gave up 0 bases, with 16 bases separating them. Germline loops: CDR1 MDHEN, CDR2 SYDVKM. This CDR3 contains 17 residues. CDR3: CASKETGQYSGANVLTF. DNA for the CDR3: TGTGCCAGCAAAGAGACAGGCCAGTACTCTGGGGCCAACGTCCTGACTTTC.

V usage is TRBV11-2 and J usage is TRBJ2-1; TRBD2 matches at 8 bases. The V gene's germline CDR1 is SGHAT and CDR2 FQNNGV. The CDR3 totals 15 residues. Trimming removed 1 base from V and 6 bases from J; junction bases left unmatched: 5. CDR3 protein: CASSLGFGGGNEQFF. CDR3 coding DNA: TGTGCCAGCAGCTTAGGGTTCGGGGGGGGCAATGAGCAGTTCTTC. The entire variable domain, with the rest obtained from reference TRBV11-2 and TRBJ2-1, is as follows: EAGVAQSPRYKIIEKRQSVAFWCNPISGHATLYWYQQILGQGPKLLIQFQNNGVVDDSQLPKDRFSAERLKGVDSTLKIQPAKLEDSAVYLCASSLGFGGGNEQFFGPGTRLTVL.

V gene TRBV7-2 combines with J gene TRBJ2-4; D assignment may be TRBD1 or TRBD2 (5 bases each). Germline V gives CDR1 SGHTA, CDR2 FQGNSA. Trimming cost V 3 bases and J 9 bases, with 12 bases left between them. The CDR3 is 13 residues long. In DNA form, the CDR3 reads TGTGCCAGCAGCTTGAGGGACCTCGGCATTCAGTACTTC. This sequence encodes CASSLRDLGIQYF.

Only a few counts were recorded for this clonotype. The chain is built from TRBV6-1 and TRBJ1-1; perhaps TRBD1 as D (6 bases). The CDR3 runs 15 residues. Looked up from germline, CDR1 is MNHNS and CDR2 is SASEGT. Trimming took off 2 bases at V and 6 bases at J, with 16 bases between the two ends. The CDR3 nucleotides are TGTGCCAGCAGTGAATGGGAAAGGGGGGTCGCTGAAGCTTTCTTT. The encoded protein is CASSEWERGVAEAFF.

The V call is TRBV19, the J call TRBJ1-5; 11 bases match TRBD1. J gave up 0 bases and V 1 base, and 5 bases lay outside the gene matches. Germline lookup yields CDR1 LNHDA and CDR2 SQIVND (reference sequence). The CDR3 has 18 residues. CDR3 sequence reads: CASSIGTGGGGSNQPQHF. DNA of the CDR3: TGTGCCAGTAGTATAGGGACAGGGGGCGGTGGTAGCAATCAGCCCCAGCATTTT.

This clonotype was seen a handful of times. This chain's CDR3 is CASSQTLRVGELFF. CDR3 bases: TGTGCCAGCAGCCAGACTTTACGGGTCGGGGAGCTGTTTTTT. The rearrangement links TRBV7-2 to TRBJ2-2; D call uncertain. The V gene's germline CDR1 is SGHTA and CDR2 FQGNSA. V gave up 5 bases and J gave up 7 bases, with 14 bases separating them. The CDR3 totals 14 residues.